The TCR beta chain described here comes from a study of blood T cell repertoires in COVID-19. Study overall: There were acute and convalescent COVID-19 samples, and they came from the United States, Italy and Spain. In each case, the material was cDNA or gDNA derived from T cells, B-cell-depleted T cells, or PBMCs.

In Seattle, patients joined the study during active infection and were tracked longitudinally. In the original workflow: Amplification from reference gene primers served as the basis for estimated nucleated cell counts. Data came from immunoSEQ multiplex PCR; TCRdb stores just in-frame clones and leaves some out. From that table come the V and J calls and clone size; the DNA was used to work out D and trimming. This sample has some 120,000 clones, with roughly nine tenths found just once. The CDR3 extends over 13 amino acids. The germline CDR1 and CDR2 sequences are SGHRS and YFSETQ. V was shortened by 0 bases and J by 7 bases, with 11 bases between the two germline ends.

The genes are TRBV5-1 and TRBJ2-7, with D possibly TRBD2 on 5 matching bases. The source is a man between 60 and 75 years old with COVID-19, enrolled during active disease. The material sequenced was peripheral blood. CDR3 region: CASSLGEGREQYF. The CDR3 coding sequence is TGCGCCAGCAGCTTGGGAGAGGGTCGAGAGCAGTACTTC.